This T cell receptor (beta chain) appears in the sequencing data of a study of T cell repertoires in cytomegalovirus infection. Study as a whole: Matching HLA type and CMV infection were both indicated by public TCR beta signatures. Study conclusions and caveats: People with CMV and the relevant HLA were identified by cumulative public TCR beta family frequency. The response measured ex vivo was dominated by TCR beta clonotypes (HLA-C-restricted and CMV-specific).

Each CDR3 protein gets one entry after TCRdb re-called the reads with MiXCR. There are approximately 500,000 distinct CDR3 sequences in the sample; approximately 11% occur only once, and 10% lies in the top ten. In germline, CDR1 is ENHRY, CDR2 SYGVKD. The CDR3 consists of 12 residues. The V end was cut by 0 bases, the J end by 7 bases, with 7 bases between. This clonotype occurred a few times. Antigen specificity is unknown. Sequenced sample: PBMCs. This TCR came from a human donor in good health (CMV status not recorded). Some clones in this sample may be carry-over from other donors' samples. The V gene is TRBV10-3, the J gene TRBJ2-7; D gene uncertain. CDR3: CAISESPREQYF. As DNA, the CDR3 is TGTGCCATCAGTGAGTCGCCGCGGGAGCAGTACTTC.